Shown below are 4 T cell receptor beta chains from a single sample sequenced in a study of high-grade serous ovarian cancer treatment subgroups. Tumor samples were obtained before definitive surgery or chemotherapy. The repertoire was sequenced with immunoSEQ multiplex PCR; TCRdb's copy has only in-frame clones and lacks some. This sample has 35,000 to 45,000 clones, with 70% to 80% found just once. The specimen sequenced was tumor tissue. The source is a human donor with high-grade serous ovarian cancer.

Written as DNA, the CDR3 is TGTGCCAGCAGCTTCTCACCCCTCGCTGGCTACACCTTC. This encodes CASSFSPLAGYTF. The chain combines TRBV7-2 with TRBJ1-2; the D is unclear. Germline-derived CDR1 and CDR2 are SGHTA and FQGNSA. This CDR3 region has 13 residues. The V and J ends lost 3 bases and 7 bases respectively, with 12 bases between them.

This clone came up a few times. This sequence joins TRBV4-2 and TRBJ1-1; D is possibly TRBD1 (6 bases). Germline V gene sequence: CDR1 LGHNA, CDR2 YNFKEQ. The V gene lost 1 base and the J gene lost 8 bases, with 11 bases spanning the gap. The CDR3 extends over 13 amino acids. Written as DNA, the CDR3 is TGTGCCAGCAGCCAAGTTTGGGGGACAGAAGCTTTCTTT. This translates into CASSQVWGTEAFF.

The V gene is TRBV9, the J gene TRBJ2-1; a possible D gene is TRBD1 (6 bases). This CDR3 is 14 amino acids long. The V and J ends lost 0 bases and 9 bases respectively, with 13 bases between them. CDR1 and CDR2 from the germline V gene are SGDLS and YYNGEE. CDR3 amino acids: CASSVGQGNGEQFF. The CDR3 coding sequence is TGTGCCAGCAGCGTAGGCCAGGGGAACGGTGAGCAGTTCTTC. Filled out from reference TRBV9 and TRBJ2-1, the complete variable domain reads DSGVTQTPKHLITATGQRVTLRCSPRSGDLSVYWYQQSLDQGLQFLIQYYNGEERAKGNILERFSAQQFPDLHSELNLSSLELGDSALYFCASSVGQGNGEQFFGPGTRLTVL.

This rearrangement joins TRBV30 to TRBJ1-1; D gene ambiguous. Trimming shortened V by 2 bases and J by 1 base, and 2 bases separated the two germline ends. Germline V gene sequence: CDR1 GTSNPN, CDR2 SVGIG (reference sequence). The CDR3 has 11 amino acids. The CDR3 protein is CAWSWNTEAFF. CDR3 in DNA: TGTGCCTGGAGTTGGAACACTGAAGCTTTCTTT.